A selection of T cell receptor beta chains follows, all from one sample in a study of cytomegalovirus exposure and HLA in healthy donors. TCRdb's table, derived via immunoSEQ multiplex PCR, lists solely in-frame clones and lacks some. The sample consists of 150,000 or so clones, approximately 80% of them appearing once. The sequenced material came from PBMCs. Source of these receptors: a woman aged 40 to 50 in good health and CMV-seropositive. The CDR3 runs from the conserved cysteine through the conserved F or W. Fields, in order: D gene, J gene, clone size, V gene, CDR3 DNA, CDR3 protein. A D gene is named only where the DNA matches it firmly. A row's size may be missing; if present it is once, few, many or a size class.

-,TRBJ2-1,-,TRBV5-5,TGTGCCAGCAGCCTAGACTGGGGCCACAATGAGCAGTTCTTC,CASSLDWGHNEQFF
-,TRBJ2-3,-,TRBV9,TGTGCCAGCAGTTTCCTCCCTGAGGGGGCGGGAGGTCCAGATACGCAGTATTTT,CASSFLPEGAGGPDTQYF
TRBD1,TRBJ1-5,-,TRBV2,TGTGCCAGCAGTGAACCTGACAGGGACAATCAGCCCCAGCATTTT,CASSEPDRDNQPQHF
TRBD2,TRBJ2-3,few,TRBV4-2,TGTGCCAGCAGCCAAGATTGGGTCCGCAGCGGGAGAACAGATACGCAGTATTTT,CASSQDWVRSGRTDTQYF
-,TRBJ2-3,-,TRBV5-6,TGTGCCAGCAGCTTGGACAGAGTATACACAGATACGCAGTATTTT,CASSLDRVYTDTQYF
TRBD2,TRBJ2-1,few,TRBV5-1,TGCGCCAGCAGCTTGCCGGGACTAGCGGAAAATGAGCAGTTCTTC,CASSLPGLAENEQFF
TRBD2,TRBJ2-1,-,TRBV15,TGTGCCACCAGCAGAGATATGCGGGAGGTCCTTTACAATGAGCAGTTCTTC,CATSRDMREVLYNEQFF
TRBD2,TRBJ2-7,once,TRBV4-1,TGCGCCAGCAGCCAAGAATCTCCAGCGGGAGCATACTTCTACGAGCAGTACTTC,CASSQESPAGAYFYEQYF
-,TRBJ2-5,-,TRBV9,TGTGCCAGCAGCGTAGGGGCAGGCCCATCTTCAGAGACCCAGTACTTC,CASSVGAGPSSETQYF
TRBD1,TRBJ2-5,-,TRBV7-6,TGTGCCAGCAGCTTAGCAGGGGGCGGACAGATCCAAGGGACCCAGTACTTC,CASSLAGGGQIQGTQYF
TRBD1,TRBJ1-2,few,TRBV18,TGTGCCAGCTCAGGGCCGGGGACAGAGGGCGGCTACACCTTC,CASSGPGTEGGYTF
-,TRBJ2-1,few,TRBV7-3,TGTGCCAGCAGCTCGGGACTCCTCTACAATGAGCAGTTCTTC,CASSSGLLYNEQFF
TRBD2,TRBJ2-3,-,TRBV4-1,TGCGCCAGCAGCCAAGACGGGGGGAGGCAGGGAGATACGCAGTATTTT,CASSQDGGRQGDTQYF
-,TRBJ1-5,-,TRBV27,TGTGCCAGCAGGACACAGGGACGCAATCAGCCCCAGCATTTT,CASRTQGRNQPQHF
TRBD2,TRBJ2-1,-,TRBV5-1,TGCGCCAGCAGCATCGGGACTAGCGGGAGCGATGAGCAGTTCTTC,CASSIGTSGSDEQFF
TRBD2,TRBJ2-1,-,TRBV27,TGTGCCAGCAGTTTAGTGCCCGGGGTAGCGGGAGCTCCCAATGAGCAGTTCTTC,CASSLVPGVAGAPNEQFF
-,TRBJ2-1,-,TRBV5-1,TGCGCCAGCAGCTTGGTACAGGGAAGGGTCTATGAGCAGTTCTTC,CASSLVQGRVYEQFF
-,TRBJ2-3,-,TRBV7-6,TGTGCCAGCAGCTTAGCTGAGGGCACAGATACGCAGTATTTT,CASSLAEGTDTQYF
-,TRBJ2-7,-,TRBV6-5,TGTGCCAGCAGTTACTCCGGCGGGATAGGTTACGAGCAGTACTTC,CASSYSGGIGYEQYF
TRBD2,TRBJ2-3,few,TRBV30,TGTGCCTGGAGTCAAGGAGCGGGAGAGATTTATGATACGCAGTATTTT,CAWSQGAGEIYDTQYF
-,TRBJ2-7,-,TRBV25-1,TGTGCCAGCGGGGATCGCGTGAACAGGCCAACCTACGAGCAGTACTTC,CASGDRVNRPTYEQYF
TRBD2,TRBJ2-1,-,TRBV7-9,TGTGCCAGCAGCTCATCGACCGGGACTAGCGGGGGTGAGCAGTTCTTC,CASSSSTGTSGGEQFF
-,TRBJ2-5,-,TRBV5-1,TGCGCCAGCAGCTTCCCGGGCGGGGAGACCCAGTACTTC,CASSFPGGETQYF
TRBD1,TRBJ2-5,once,TRBV9,TGTGCCAGCAGCGCTACAGGGGGAGTTCAAGAGACCCAGTACTTC,CASSATGGVQETQYF
-,TRBJ1-4,-,TRBV28,TGTGCCAGCAGTTTAGGAGGGACTAATGAAAAACTGTTTTTC,CASSLGGTNEKLFF
TRBD2,TRBJ2-7,-,TRBV29-1,TGCAGCGTTGAAACTAGCGGGAGCTCCTACGAGCAGTACTTC,CSVETSGSSYEQYF
TRBD2,TRBJ2-3,-,TRBV7-8,TGTGCCAGCAGCGTCGGACTAGCGGGAACAGATACGCAGTATTTT,CASSVGLAGTDTQYF